The 20 T cell receptor beta chains presented below share a single source sample, sequenced in a study of T cells in Graves' hyperthyroidism and ophthalmopathy. TCR beta CDR3 region amplification was performed from RNA transcripts. A set of HTBI primers served as the primers for a first-round RT-PCR of the TCR CDR3. TCRdb ran MiXCR on the multiplex PCR reads and lists one entry per CDR3 protein. The table lists a few hundred thousand distinct CDR3 sequences, under 15% of them singletons. The specimen sequenced was blood. These TCRs come from a woman in her 30s with Graves' hyperthyroidism.

This clonotype came up many times. This chain links TRBV28 with TRBJ2-7; possible D gene TRBD2, 6 bases. V gave up 3 bases and J gave up 7 bases, with 22 bases separating them. Germline V lookup: CDR1 MDHEN, CDR2 SYDVKM. CDR3 length: 16 residues. The CDR3, as DNA: TGTGCCAGCAGTTTGGTCCGAGGTCCGGGAGAGTGGGAGCAGTACTTC. Translated: CASSLVRGPGEWEQYF.

This clonotype was detected many times. V is TRBV20-1 and J is TRBJ2-7; perhaps TRBD2 as D (6 bases). This CDR3 comprises 14 residues. The V end was cut by 4 bases, the J end by 2 bases, with 15 bases between. Looked up from germline, CDR1 is DFQATT and CDR2 is SNEGSKA (reference sequence). CDR3 in amino acids: CSATPGSGTYEQYF. DNA of the CDR3: TGCAGTGCTACCCCCGGTAGCGGCACCTACGAGCAGTACTTC.

The rearrangement links TRBV20-1 to TRBJ1-2; no reliable D call. Germline-derived CDR1 and CDR2 are DFQATT and SNEGSKA (reference sequence). The V end was cut by 1 base, the J end by 6 bases, with 9 bases between. The CDR3 spans 12 residues. The CDR3 sequence is CSARALRDGYTF. As DNA, the CDR3 is TGCAGTGCTAGAGCCCTAAGGGATGGCTACACCTTC.

This clonotype occurred many times. The CDR3 DNA reads as TGTGCCAGCAGTTTGGACAGGGGGAGTTCACCCCTCCACTTT. Protein: CASSLDRGSSPLHF. The chain employs TRBV27 and TRBJ1-6; 10 bases match TRBD1. The CDR3 consists of 14 residues. J gave up 9 bases and V 3 bases, and 2 bases lay outside the gene matches. Germline V gene data show CDR1 as MNHEY and CDR2 as SMNVEV (reference sequence).

This clonotype has at least ten counts. This chain connects TRBV5-1 to TRBJ2-7; TRBD1 is a possible D gene (5 bases). Trimming left V 4 bases short and J 0 bases short, with 11 bases between. Germline CDR1 reads SGHRS; CDR2 reads YFSETQ. This CDR3 has 14 amino acids. The CDR3 here is CASSAEQVSYEQYF. The CDR3 DNA sequence: TGCGCCAGCAGCGCCGAACAGGTCTCCTACGAGCAGTACTTC.

This clonotype turned up a few times. This chain links TRBV6-1 with TRBJ1-6; D gene ambiguous. Trimming stripped 7 bases from V and 8 bases from J, with 15 bases between. This CDR3 is 14 amino acids long. Germline V gene lookup returns CDR1 MNHNS and CDR2 SASEGT. In DNA form, the CDR3 reads TGTGCCAGCACTCTGACAAGGCCTGATTCACCCCTCCACTTT. This translates into CASTLTRPDSPLHF.

Concerning this clonotype: Its ends do not fully match the called genes, so a read error is possible. This chain connects TRBV2 to TRBJ2-5, with a weak D call TRBD1 (6 bases). The V gene's germline CDR1 is SNHLY and CDR2 FYNNEI. The CDR3 sequence is 15 residues long. The CDR3 DNA follows: TGTGCCCGCAGATTACAGGGTAGGGGGCAAGAGACCCAGTACTTC. It is translated as CARRLQGRGQETQYF. Full variable domain (remainder filled in from reference TRBV2 and TRBJ2-5): EPEVTQTPSHQVTQMGQEVILRCVPISNHLYFYWYRQILGQKVEFLVSFYNNEISEKSEIFDDQFSVERPDGSNFTLKIRSTKLEDSAMYFCARRLQGRGQETQYFGPGTRLLVL.

The chain is built from TRBV4-1 and TRBJ1-1; TRBD1 agrees at 11 bases. In germline, CDR1 is MGHRA, CDR2 YSYEKL. This CDR3 spans 14 amino acids. Germline trimming cut 4 bases from V and 4 bases from J; bases unmatched to any gene: 2. The CDR3 region has the DNA TGCGCCAGCAGCCGGGACAGGGGGGCCACTGAAGCTTTCTTT. It yields the protein CASSRDRGATEAFF.

With respect to this clonotype: It may be a read error: a sequence one base away is much more abundant. This chain links TRBV28 with TRBJ2-3; maybe TRBD2 (6 bases). This CDR3 spans 14 amino acids. V dropped 6 bases and J dropped 1 base, with 11 bases sitting between them. Germline assignment: CDR1 MDHEN and CDR2 SYDVKM. Here the CDR3 reads CASRLALGTDTQYF. The CDR3 bases are TGTGCCAGCAGACTAGCCCTAGGCACAGATACGCAGTATTTT.

To note about this clonotype: The junction shows a germline mismatch at one end, possibly a read error. The gene calls are TRBV28 and TRBJ2-7; the match to TRBD1 covers 9 bases. The CDR3 has 14 residues. Germline-derived CDR1 and CDR2 are MDHEN and SYDVKM. CDR3 nucleotides: TGCGCCAGCAGCCAGGGGACAGGGAACTACGAGCAGTACTTC. Amino acid sequence: CASSQGTGNYEQYF.

This clonotype was recorded many times. The CDR3 loop is CASSWAGTDNTEAFF. The CDR3 DNA reads TGTGCCAGCAGCTGGGCCGGGACGGACAACACTGAAGCTTTCTTT. The chain is built from TRBV7-3 and TRBJ1-1; D is possibly TRBD1 (5 bases). The CDR3 loop spans 15 amino acids. Trimming shortened V by 4 bases and J by 2 bases, and 14 bases separated the two germline ends. CDR1 and CDR2 (germline): SGHTA, FQGTGA.

In this sample, this clonotype turned up a few times. The chain combines TRBV10-3 with TRBJ2-1; D possibly corresponds to TRBD1 (6 bases). The CDR3 has 14 residues. CDR1 is ENHRY, CDR2 SYGVKD, per germline. V lost 4 bases to trimming and J lost 3 bases, with 10 bases between them. This chain's CDR3 is CAISGQDSYNEQFF. Here the CDR3 DNA reads TGTGCCATCAGTGGTCAGGACAGCTACAATGAGCAGTTCTTC.

This clonotype was observed many times. The chain combines TRBV12-3 or TRBV12-4 with TRBJ2-3; D is possibly TRBD2 (6 bases). Trimming took off 3 bases at V and 0 bases at J, with 10 bases between the two ends. The CDR3 contains 15 residues. CDR3 DNA: TGTGCCAGCAGTTTTAGCGGAGCAAGCACAGATACGCAGTATTTT. Translation: CASSFSGASTDTQYF.

Points on this clonotype: A junction end diverges from the germline sequence, so it may reflect a read error. The V and J genes are TRBV5-8 and TRBJ2-1; D remains ambiguous. The CDR3 is 14 residues long. The germline gives CDR1 SGHTS, CDR2 YDEGEE. CDR3 sequence reads: CASSFGYSYSEQFF. CDR3 sequence (DNA): TGTGCCAGCAGCTTCGGGTACTCCTACAGTGAGCAGTTCTTC.

This clonotype was picked up many times. This rearrangement joins TRBV7-9 to TRBJ2-3; no clear D. The CDR3 length is 13 residues. The V gene lost 0 bases and the J gene lost 4 bases, with 5 bases spanning the gap. CDR1 is SEHNR, CDR2 FQNEAQ, per germline (reference sequence). CDR3 in amino acids: CASSLAVADTQYF. Here the CDR3 DNA reads TGTGCCAGCAGCTTAGCAGTAGCAGATACGCAGTATTTT.

In this sample, this clonotype turned up many times. This sequence joins TRBV6-1 and TRBJ2-5; D is unclear. The CDR3 loop spans 12 amino acids. Germline loops: CDR1 MNHNS, CDR2 SASEGT. V was cut by 9 bases and J by 5 bases, with 13 bases left in between. This CDR3 reads CASNPPGETQYF. As DNA, the CDR3 is TGTGCCAGTAACCCCCCTGGGGAGACCCAGTACTTC.

This clonotype was seen many times. The genes are TRBV7-9 and TRBJ2-7; maybe TRBD2 (6 bases). This CDR3 is built from 16 residues. From germline, CDR1 is SEHNR and CDR2 FQNEAQ (reference sequence). Trimming took off 7 bases at V and 3 bases at J, with 22 bases between the two ends. CDR3 coding DNA: TGTGCCAGCACCCAGGGAGGTCTTGACGACGGCTACGAGCAGTACTTC. Its translation is CASTQGGLDDGYEQYF. Supplemented by reference TRBV7-9 and TRBJ2-7, the full variable domain reads DTGVSQNPRHKITKRGQNVTFRCDPISEHNRLYWYRQTLGQGPEFLTYFQNEAQLEKSRLLSDRFSAERPKGSFSTLEIQRTEQGDSAMYLCASTQGGLDDGYEQYFGPGTRLTVT.

This clonotype was picked up many times. CDR3 protein: CASSLSTGPYNEQFF. The CDR3 coding sequence is TGTGCCAGCAGCTTATCAACTGGACCCTACAATGAGCAGTTCTTC. The chain is built from TRBV7-2 and TRBJ2-1; no clear D. Germline assignment: CDR1 SGHTA and CDR2 FQGNSA. The germline V and J ends were trimmed by 2 bases and 2 bases, with 10 bases remaining between them. The CDR3 extends over 15 amino acids.

The chain combines TRBV7-8 with TRBJ1-5; D might be TRBD1 (5 bases). The length of the CDR3 is 13 residues. Germline V gene data show CDR1 as SGHVS and CDR2 as FQNEAQ. Trimming left V 3 bases short and J 7 bases short, with 10 bases between. The CDR3: CASSFWGSQPQHF. The CDR3 DNA is TGTGCCAGCAGCTTTTGGGGGAGCCAGCCCCAGCATTTT.

In its sample, this clonotype was seen a few times. The V and J genes are TRBV29-1 and TRBJ2-7; no clear D. This CDR3 spans 12 amino acids. The V gene lost 2 bases and the J gene lost 0 bases, with 5 bases spanning the gap. Per the germline V gene, CDR1 is SQVTM and CDR2 is ANQGSEA. Written as DNA, the CDR3 is TGCAGCGTTGAAAAGAGCTCCTACGAGCAGTACTTC. The encoded protein is CSVEKSSYEQYF.